The 31 T cell receptor beta chains given below trace back to one sample, sequenced in a study of T cell repertoires in cytomegalovirus infection (dated by TCRdb to between 2018 and 2020). Sequencing was carried out with an Illumina HiSeq 1500. In-frame beta chains were kept once TCRdb had trimmed the public reads at Q25 with fastp and called clones with MiXCR. CDR3 protein sequences are deduplicated, and each keeps its most common genes and DNA. Counted in this sample were approximately 700,000 distinct CDR3 sequences; approximately 34% of them appeared once. 2.5% to 3.5% of the sample belongs to the ten largest clones. Input material: PBMCs. These receptors originate from a human donor in good health (CMV status not recorded). Some clones in this sample may be carry-over from other donors' samples.

This clonotype has a count of ten or more. The chain is built from TRBV7-2 and TRBJ2-7; D may be TRBD2 (7 bases). CDR1 SGHTA and CDR2 FQGNSA come from the germline V gene. Trimming took off 2 bases at V and 5 bases at J, with 10 bases between the two ends. The CDR3 is made up of 13 amino acids. The CDR3 reads CASSLTGGHEQYF. The CDR3 region has the DNA TGTGCCAGCAGCTTAACGGGGGGCCACGAGCAGTACTTC.

V usage is TRBV5-4 and J usage is TRBJ2-5; the match to TRBD1 covers 7 bases. V dropped 3 bases and J dropped 5; count of bases not matched to a gene: 10. Germline loops: CDR1 SGHNT, CDR2 YYREEE (reference sequence). This CDR3 has 15 residues. The CDR3 bases are TGTGCCAGCAGCTCAAGACAGGGAGTCGGGGAGACCCAGTACTTC. It specifies CASSSRQGVGETQYF.

For this clonotype: This is likely a read error, given that the CDR3 carries no conserved phenylalanine or tryptophan at its end. The limits of the CDR3 on the DNA are not certain, so only TCRdb's listed CDR3 is given. The V call is TRBV7-6, the J call TRBJ2-1; TRBD1 is taken as the D call from the table, unchecked against the DNA. The germline CDR1 and CDR2 sequences are SGHVS and FNYEAQ. The CDR3 spans 14 residues, counting both ends. The CDR3 sequence: CASGAGGSYNEQLL.

V usage is TRBV12-3 or TRBV12-4 and J usage is TRBJ1-2, with 7 bases fitting TRBD1. CDR3 length equals 15 residues. After removal of 5 bases from V and 4 bases from J, the junction contained 10 bases not matched to a gene. CDR3 sequence (DNA): TGTGCCAGCAGTGCCGGGACAGTGGGGATCTATGGCTACACCTTC. As protein: CASSAGTVGIYGYTF.

The chain employs TRBV6-2 or TRBV6-3 and TRBJ1-1; perhaps TRBD1 as D (6 bases). V gave up 4 bases and J gave up 5 bases, with 14 bases separating them. The CDR3 loop spans 14 amino acids. Germline-derived CDR1 and CDR2 are MNHEY and SVGEGT. The CDR3 DNA follows: TGTGCCAGCAGTTGGTACAGGGACTTGACTGAAGCTTTCTTT. Its protein product is CASSWYRDLTEAFF.

This clonotype was recorded a few times. A read error may produce the germline difference seen at one junction end. The rearrangement joins TRBV12-3 or TRBV12-4 to TRBJ2-7; 8 nucleotides align to TRBD1. This CDR3 comprises 14 residues. This CDR3 reads CASSLDRGMYEQYF. In nucleotides, the CDR3 is TGTGCCAGCAGTTTAGACAGGGGGATGTACGAGCAGTACTTT.

V usage is TRBV5-1 and J usage is TRBJ1-5; tentative D call: TRBD1 (5 bases). The germline gives CDR1 SGHRS, CDR2 YFSETQ. Deletions cut 1 base from V and 5 bases from J, with 13 bases between. This CDR3 is built from 15 residues. CDR3 coding DNA: TGCGCCAGCAGCTTGTCAGGGCTAAACTATCAGCCCCAGCATTTT. This gives the protein CASSLSGLNYQPQHF.

The V and J genes are TRBV27 and TRBJ1-5; no clear D gene. The V end was cut by 3 bases, the J end by 5 bases, with 11 bases between. Germline values: CDR1 MNHEY, CDR2 SMNVEV (reference sequence). The CDR3 runs 14 residues. CDR3 protein: CASSFFPEDQPQHF. CDR3 sequence (DNA): TGTGCCAGCAGTTTTTTCCCGGAGGATCAGCCCCAGCATTTT.

This clonotype appeared once. A single base separates this from a much larger clone, so it may be a read error. This chain uses TRBV12-3 or TRBV12-4 with TRBJ1-3, with a tentative D call TRBD1 (6 bases). The V end lost 9 bases, the J end lost 0 bases, and 21 bases lay between the germline ends. The CDR3 is 17 amino acids. The CDR3 loop reads CARSDRRGQYSGNTIYF. In DNA form, the CDR3 reads TGTGCCAGAAGTGACCGTCGGGGGCAATACTCTGGAAACACCATATATTTT.

This clonotype has just a few counts. The chain is built from TRBV28 and TRBJ1-1, with D maybe TRBD1 (5 bases). Germline CDR1 MDHEN, CDR2 SYDVKM. This CDR3 contains 15 residues. V lost 1 base and J 6 bases, leaving 15 bases between the germline ends. CDR3 in DNA: TGTGCCAGCAGTTTATTGAGGGGTTCTGGGGCTGAAGCTTTCTTT. It encodes CASSLLRGSGAEAFF. Full variable domain (rest looked up from reference TRBV28 and TRBJ1-1): DVKVTQSSRYLVKRTGEKVFLECVQDMDHENMFWYRQDPGLGLRLIYFSYDVKMKEKGDIPEGYSVSREKKERFSLILESASTNQTSMYLCASSLLRGSGAEAFFGQGTRLTVV.

The J gene is TRBJ1-1, the V gene TRBV5-1, with D uncertain. Looked up from germline, CDR1 is SGHRS and CDR2 is YFSETQ. V was cut by 0 bases and J by 0 bases, with 9 bases left in between. CDR3 length: 15 amino acids. The CDR3 sequence: CASSLALALNTEAFF. The CDR3 DNA is TGCGCCAGCAGCTTGGCCCTGGCTTTGAACACTGAAGCTTTCTTT.

The chain has TRBV6-2 or TRBV6-3 and TRBJ2-2; 7 positions match TRBD1. The CDR3 totals 16 residues. Germline trimming cut 2 bases from V and 6 bases from J; bases unmatched to any gene: 9. Germline V gene sequence: CDR1 MNHEY, CDR2 SVGEGT. CDR3 DNA sequence: TGTGCCAGCAGTTACCCCACAAACAGGGGACCCGGGGAGCTGTTTTTT. As protein: CASSYPTNRGPGELFF.

This clonotype was seen at least ten times. The chain has TRBV11-2 and TRBJ1-1; possible D gene TRBD1, 5 bases. From germline, CDR1 is SGHAT and CDR2 FQNNGV. The CDR3 is 15 amino acids. V gave up 1 base and J gave up 1 base, with 10 bases separating them. The CDR3 bases are TGTGCCAGCAGCTTAGGGGGGGAGGCGAACACTGAAGCTTTCTTT. Translating gives CASSLGGEANTEAFF.

The CDR3 coding sequence is TGTGCCAGCAGCTTTACAGGGGGCGTTGAGACCCAGTACTTC. Translated, it gives CASSFTGGVETQYF. V is TRBV5-4 and J is TRBJ2-5; 9 bases fit TRBD1. Looked up from germline, CDR1 is SGHNT and CDR2 is YYREEE (reference sequence). The CDR3 loop spans 14 amino acids. With 2 bases clipped from V and 5 bases from J, the junction kept 4 bases outside the gene matches. The whole variable domain, filled in from reference TRBV5-4 and TRBJ2-5, reads ETGVTQSPTHLIKTRGQQVTLRCSSQSGHNTVSWYQQALGQGPQFIFQYYREEENGRGNFPPRFSGLQFPNYSSELNVNALELDDSALYLCASSFTGGVETQYFGPGTRLLVL.

The CDR3 protein is CSARDLRAALNYGYTF. CDR3 DNA sequence: TGCAGTGCTAGAGATCTCCGGGCAGCTCTTAACTATGGCTACACCTTC. The V and J genes are TRBV20-1 and TRBJ1-2, with D hard to call. V was shortened by 0 bases and J by 1 base, with 15 bases between the two germline ends. Germline V gene data show CDR1 as DFQATT and CDR2 as SNEGSKA (reference sequence). The length of the CDR3 is 16 residues.

The chain is built from TRBV7-9 and TRBJ1-5; D unresolved. CDR1 is SEHNR, CDR2 FQNEAQ, per germline (reference sequence). The V gene lost 4 bases and the J gene lost 4 bases, with 11 bases spanning the gap. The CDR3 runs to 14 residues. The CDR3 spells CASSSPGVNQPQHF. CDR3 in DNA: TGTGCCAGCAGCTCACCGGGCGTAAATCAGCCCCAGCATTTT.

At least ten counts were recorded for this clonotype. The chain employs TRBV7-2 and TRBJ2-3; D uncertain. CDR3 length equals 13 residues. Trimming removed 5 bases at V and 6 bases at J, with 12 bases between. Looked up from germline, CDR1 is SGHTA and CDR2 is FQGNSA. For the CDR3, the DNA is TGTGCCAGCAGCCCCGGCCCGGGTGATACGCAGTATTTT. Amino acids: CASSPGPGDTQYF.

To note about this clonotype: A much larger clone lies a single base off, so this may be a read error. This sequence joins TRBV10-3 and TRBJ2-7, with D perhaps TRBD2 (7 bases). CDR1 and CDR2 from the germline V gene are ENHRY and SYGVKD. Between the trimmed V and J ends, which lost 4 bases and 9 bases, there was a span of 22 bases. The CDR3 is 15 amino acids. The CDR3 sequence is CAISVGGAQILGQYF. CDR3 nucleotides: TGTGCCATCAGTGTTGGGGGGGCCCAGATCCTCGGGCAGTACTTC.

The rearrangement uses TRBV7-3 and TRBJ1-1; maybe TRBD1 (5 bases). The germline V gene has CDR1 SGHTA and CDR2 FQGTGA. This CDR3 is built from 12 residues. V shed 5 bases and J shed 8 bases, with 12 bases lying between them. The CDR3 reads CASSPVGGEAFF. CDR3 nucleotides: TGTGCCAGCAGCCCAGTGGGGGGAGAAGCTTTCTTT.

Only a few counts were recorded for this clonotype. This chain connects TRBV6-1 to TRBJ2-2; 8 bases are shared with TRBD2. The CDR3 loop spans 15 amino acids. In germline, CDR1 is MNHNS, CDR2 SASEGT. Trimming at V came to 7 bases and at J to 1 base, leaving 5 bases not matched to a gene. CDR3: CASTISGVNTGELFF. The CDR3 DNA sequence: TGTGCCAGCACCATTAGCGGGGTGAACACCGGGGAGCTGTTTTTT.

The rearrangement uses TRBV7-8 and TRBJ2-7, with 11 positions matching TRBD1. The CDR3 is made up of 14 amino acids. Germline-derived CDR1 and CDR2 are SGHVS and FQNEAQ. The V gene end was trimmed by 5 bases and the J gene end by 6 bases; junction bases not matched to a gene: 6. The CDR3 loop reads CASSSWTGGGEQYF. The CDR3, as DNA: TGTGCCAGCAGCAGCTGGACAGGGGGCGGCGAGCAGTACTTC.

CDR3 region: CASSPRRSTDTQYF. The CDR3 DNA follows: TGTGCCAGCAGCCCCAGGAGGAGCACAGATACGCAGTATTTT. This chain uses TRBV28 with TRBJ2-3; tentatively, D is TRBD2 (5 bases). V lost 6 bases and J lost 0, with 10 bases in between. The CDR3 loop spans 14 amino acids. The germline gives CDR1 MDHEN, CDR2 SYDVKM.

This clonotype was seen a single time. V usage is TRBV6-6 and J usage is TRBJ1-6, with D perhaps matching TRBD1 (5 bases). Trimming pared 7 bases from V and 18 bases from J, leaving 25 bases between. The CDR3 is 14 amino acids. Per the germline V gene, CDR1 is MNHNY and CDR2 is SVGAGI (reference sequence). CDR3 bases: TGTGCCAGCACCGCCGGGACGGAAAATTCACCCGCCCACTTT. This encodes CASTAGTENSPAHF.

The rearrangement joins TRBV4-1 to TRBJ2-3; a possible D gene is TRBD2 (5 bases). Per the germline V gene, CDR1 is MGHRA and CDR2 is YSYEKL. This CDR3 spans 16 amino acids. V lost 0 bases to trimming and J lost 1 base, with 11 bases between them. The CDR3 loop is CASSQDAGRGTDTQYF. In DNA form, the CDR3 reads TGCGCCAGCAGCCAAGACGCGGGTAGGGGCACAGATACGCAGTATTTT.

The CDR3: CASTLHLTDANTGELFF. For the CDR3, the DNA is TGTGCCAGCACCCTACACCTGACTGACGCGAACACCGGGGAGCTGTTTTTT. V is TRBV12-3 or TRBV12-4 and J is TRBJ2-2; D remains ambiguous. The V end lost 7 bases, the J end lost 0 bases, and 18 bases lay between the germline ends. The CDR3 runs to 17 residues.

This clonotype occurred a few times. The CDR3 does not end in the conserved phenylalanine or tryptophan, so this is likely a read error. The chain carries TRBV19 and TRBJ1-2; 7 positions agree with TRBD1. The V gene's germline CDR1 is LNHDA and CDR2 SQIVND (reference sequence). The CDR3 extends over 15 amino acids. Trimming cost V 7 bases and J 0 bases; bases outside gene matches: 8. DNA of the CDR3: TGTGCCAGTACCCACGGACAGGCGACTAACTATGGCTACACCTTA. Protein product: CASTHGQATNYGYTL.

The rearrangement joins TRBV6-1 to TRBJ1-6; D unresolved. The V end lost 5 bases, the J end lost 8 bases, and 16 bases lay between the germline ends. In germline, CDR1 is MNHNS, CDR2 SASEGT. This CDR3 has 15 residues. The CDR3 DNA reads as TGTGCCAGCAGTAGGGCATCAAGTCCGGATTCACCCCTCCACTTT. Translated: CASSRASSPDSPLHF.

On this clonotype itself: This could be a read error, since a much larger clone is one nucleotide away. J is TRBJ2-1 and V is TRBV7-6; D may be TRBD2 (6 bases). V lost 5 bases to trimming and J lost 6 bases, with 14 bases between them. Looked up from germline, CDR1 is SGHVS and CDR2 is FNYEAQ. The CDR3 extends over 14 amino acids. The CDR3 DNA follows: TGTGCCAGCAGCGCCTTGGGAGGACGCAATGAGCAGTTCTTC. It is translated as CASSALGGRNEQFF.

CDR3 nucleotides: TGTGCCAGCAGCTTGGTGCGGGGCCTCAGCTCTGGAAACACCATATATTTT. Translating it yields CASSLVRGLSSGNTIYF. V usage is TRBV5-6 and J usage is TRBJ1-3; D is possibly TRBD1 (5 bases). The germline V gene encodes CDR1 SGHDT and CDR2 YYEEEE. V was trimmed by 0 bases and J by 0 bases, leaving 13 bases between them. There are 17 residues in the CDR3.

At least ten counts were recorded for this clonotype. The chain couples TRBV28 to TRBJ2-7; D may be TRBD2 (6 bases). V lost 1 base and J lost 7, with 17 bases in between. The CDR3 is 15 amino acids. Germline CDR1 reads MDHEN; CDR2 reads SYDVKM. The CDR3 is CASSLSLWGEREQYF. As DNA, the CDR3 is TGTGCCAGCAGTTTATCCTTATGGGGGGAGCGGGAGCAGTACTTC.

The rearrangement uses TRBV24-1 and TRBJ2-5; a weak D match, TRBD1 (6 bases). Germline values: CDR1 KGHDR, CDR2 SFDVKD. Trimming left V 7 bases short and J 3 bases short, with 14 bases between. The CDR3 runs to 14 residues. CDR3 protein: CATRETGTEETQYF. As DNA, the CDR3 is TGTGCCACCAGAGAAACAGGGACCGAAGAGACCCAGTACTTC.